This T cell receptor beta chain appears in the sequencing data of a study of CXCR3-negative and CXCR3-positive naive CD8 T cells. On this clonotype: Its antigen is unknown.

Germline V gene lookup returns CDR1 PRHDT and CDR2 FYEKMQ (reference sequence). The CDR3 runs to 13 residues. General study results and limits: When CXCR3-positive naive cells were set against CXCR3-negative naive cells, the former had more hydrophobic TRB CDR3s. Memory cells differed in TRBV-TRBJ usage, but naive CXCR3-negative and CXCR3-positive cells had similar usage. For the naive subsets, surface CD5 was similar, and TCR strength was inferred from TRB CDR3 properties.

The libraries of TRB cDNA were prepared using 5' RACE with UMI labels. Following a re-call of the 5' RACE reads, TCRdb has one entry per CDR3 protein and lacks DNA. The sample's table shows about 94,000 distinct CDR3 sequences. The sequence came from a human donor in good health. Some clones in this sample may be carry-over from other donors' samples. Sequencing input: naive CXCR3+ CD8+ T cells from blood. This sample's subset: CD45RO-CCR7+CD27+CD95- naive CD8+ T cells expressing CXCR3 (TNR3+). The V and J genes are TRBV13 and TRBJ2-1. The CDR3 sequence: CASRFNWDNEQFF.